This is a list of T cell receptor beta chains from one sample in a study of blood T cell repertoires in COVID-19. Here immunoSEQ multiplex PCR was the method, and the copy in TCRdb shows in-frame clones only, minus some. The sample gives about 420,000 clones, approximately 90% of which show up once; approximately 0.92% is in the top ten. The sequenced sample was peripheral blood. These receptors were taken from a young man with COVID-19, enrolled during active disease. Each CDR3 is given with its conserved first and last residue. D genes are given only for firm matches. Size is stated for part of the rows, as once, few or many counts, or as a class when the clone is expanded.

D gene,J gene,clone size,V gene,CDR3 DNA,CDR3 protein
NA,TRBJ2-2,NA,TRBV2,TGTGCCAGCAGTGATTCCAGGGGAAAGGCCGGGGAGCTGTTTTTT,CASSDSRGKAGELFF
NA,TRBJ2-5,NA,TRBV9,TGTGCCAGCAGCGGGTCCCCGGGGGAACCTCAAGAGACCCAGTACTTC,CASSGSPGEPQETQYF
NA,TRBJ1-2,NA,TRBV11-3,TGTGCCAGCAGCTTGGGAGAGAACTATGGCTACACCTTC,CASSLGENYGYTF
NA,TRBJ1-2,NA,TRBV4-1,TGCGCCAGCAGCCAAGATCTGGGGGGAGTGGGCTACACCTTC,CASSQDLGGVGYTF
NA,TRBJ1-5,NA,TRBV4-1,TGCGCCAGCAGCCAAGACCCCGCAGGGCCCCAGCATTTT,CASSQDPAGPQHF
TRBD1,TRBJ1-5,NA,TRBV7-8,TGTGCCAGCAGCTCTCAGGGGGGCAATCAGCCCCAGCATTTT,CASSSQGGNQPQHF
NA,TRBJ2-7,NA,TRBV19,TGTGCCAGTAAGAGTCCGAGCTCCTACGAGCAGTACTTC,CASKSPSSYEQYF
TRBD1,TRBJ1-4,NA,TRBV5-1,TGCGCCAGCACGACGGGGGACAGCGAAAAACTGTTTTTT,CASTTGDSEKLFF
TRBD1,TRBJ2-2,NA,TRBV24-1,TGTGCCACCAGTGACGCAGGGGGTGTGACCGGGGAGCTGTTTTTT,CATSDAGGVTGELFF
TRBD2,TRBJ2-7,NA,TRBV5-4,TGTGCCAGCAGTCGAACACTAGCGGGAGAGAACGAGCAGTACTTC,CASSRTLAGENEQYF
NA,TRBJ2-7,NA,TRBV12-5,TGTGCTAGTGGTTTGGTAAGTCCCAGGGACTCCTACGAGCAGTACTTC,CASGLVSPRDSYEQYF
TRBD2,TRBJ2-2,once,TRBV3-1/TRBV3-2,TGTGCCAGCAGCCTGGTAGCGGGGGGGACCACCGGGGAGCTGTTTTTT,CASSLVAGGTTGELFF
NA,TRBJ1-2,NA,TRBV5-6,TGTGCCAGCAGCCCTCCACACACAGGGTATGGCTACACCTTC,CASSPPHTGYGYTF
TRBD2,TRBJ2-5,once,TRBV29-1,TGCAGCGTTGGAACTAGCGGTTTGAAAGAGACCCAGTACTTC,CSVGTSGLKETQYF
TRBD1,TRBJ2-1,NA,TRBV29-1,TGCAGCGTTCGTCAGGGGGTTCCTAGCTCCTACAATGAGCAGTTCTTC,CSVRQGVPSSYNEQFF
TRBD1,TRBJ1-1,NA,TRBV24-1,TGTGCCACCAGTGACCGAACAGGGGGGACTGAAGCTTTCTTT,CATSDRTGGTEAFF
NA,TRBJ2-5,NA,TRBV7-9,TGTGCCAGCAGCTTAAATGCAGGCCAAGAGACCCAGTACTTC,CASSLNAGQETQYF
TRBD2,TRBJ2-5,once,TRBV2,TGTGCCAGCAGTAGGAGTAGCGGGGGAAATCAAGAGACCCAGTACTTC,CASSRSSGGNQETQYF
TRBD1,TRBJ2-7,NA,TRBV5-4,TGTGCCAGCAGCCCGCGGGACAGGGGGGGTGAGCAGTACTTC,CASSPRDRGGEQYF
NA,TRBJ1-1,once,TRBV11-3,TGTGCCAGCAGCTCCCGGAGAGAGAACACTGAAGCTTTCTTT,CASSSRRENTEAFF
NA,TRBJ1-2,NA,TRBV12-3/TRBV12-4,TGTGCCAGCAGTTTAGTCAGGGGTGGCTACACCTTC,CASSLVRGGYTF
NA,TRBJ1-5,NA,TRBV28,TGTGCCAGCAGGATCTTGGGAGTGGGCAATCAGCCCCAGCATTTT,CASRILGVGNQPQHF
NA,TRBJ1-5,NA,TRBV19,TGTGCCAGTAGTCAATCCGTTATACTAAGGAATCAGCCCCAGCATTTT,CASSQSVILRNQPQHF